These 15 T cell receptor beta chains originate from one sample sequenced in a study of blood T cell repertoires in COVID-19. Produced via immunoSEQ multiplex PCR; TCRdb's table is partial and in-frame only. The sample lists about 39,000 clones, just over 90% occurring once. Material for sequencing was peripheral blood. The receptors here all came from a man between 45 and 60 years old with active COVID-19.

CDR3 protein: CASSQDHGGAYNEQFF. DNA of the CDR3: TGTGCCAGCAGCCAAGATCACGGGGGGGCCTACAATGAGCAGTTCTTC. V is TRBV4-2 and J is TRBJ2-1; 8 bases line up with TRBD2. Trimming removed 0 bases from V and 2 bases from J; junction bases left unmatched: 3. The V gene's germline CDR1 is LGHNA and CDR2 YNFKEQ. The CDR3 length is 16 residues.

The CDR3 nucleotides are TGTGCCACCAGCAGAGGGGATCCAGGGACAGGAAACACCATATATTTT. Amino acids: CATSRGDPGTGNTIYF. The chain carries TRBV15 and TRBJ1-3; D may be TRBD1 (6 bases). Deletions cut 1 base from V and 4 bases from J, with 14 bases between. This CDR3 has 16 residues. In germline, CDR1 is LNHNV, CDR2 YYDKDF (reference sequence).

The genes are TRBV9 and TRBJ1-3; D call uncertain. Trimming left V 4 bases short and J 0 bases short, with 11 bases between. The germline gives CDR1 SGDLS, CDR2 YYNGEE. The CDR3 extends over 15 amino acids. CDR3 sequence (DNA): TGTGCCAGCAGCCCTGGCTTTTACTCTGGAAACACCATATATTTT. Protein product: CASSPGFYSGNTIYF.

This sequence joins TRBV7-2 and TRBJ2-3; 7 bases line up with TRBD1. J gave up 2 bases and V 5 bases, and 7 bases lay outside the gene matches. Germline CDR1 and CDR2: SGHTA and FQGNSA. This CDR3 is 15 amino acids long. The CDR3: CASSPGTADTDTQYF. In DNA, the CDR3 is TGTGCCAGCAGCCCAGGGACAGCCGACACAGATACGCAGTATTTT.

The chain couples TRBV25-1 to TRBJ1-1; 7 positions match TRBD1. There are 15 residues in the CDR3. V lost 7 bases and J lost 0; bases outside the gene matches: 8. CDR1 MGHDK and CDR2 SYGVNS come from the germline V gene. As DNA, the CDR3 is TGTGCCAGCACCCCTCGGGACAGACTGAACACTGAAGCTTTCTTT. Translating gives CASTPRDRLNTEAFF.

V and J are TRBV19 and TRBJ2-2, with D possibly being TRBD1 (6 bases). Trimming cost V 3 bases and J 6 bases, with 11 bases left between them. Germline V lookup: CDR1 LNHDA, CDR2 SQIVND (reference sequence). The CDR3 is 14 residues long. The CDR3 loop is CASSIGTLPGELFF. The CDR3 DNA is TGTGCCAGTAGTATTGGGACACTGCCCGGGGAGCTGTTTTTT.

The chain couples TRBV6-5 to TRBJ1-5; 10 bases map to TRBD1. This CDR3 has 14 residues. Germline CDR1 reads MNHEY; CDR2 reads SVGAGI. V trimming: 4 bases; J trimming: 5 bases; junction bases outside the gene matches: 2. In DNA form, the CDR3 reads TGTGCCAGCAGTTCGACAGGGGGCGATCAGCCCCAGCATTTT. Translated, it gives CASSSTGGDQPQHF.

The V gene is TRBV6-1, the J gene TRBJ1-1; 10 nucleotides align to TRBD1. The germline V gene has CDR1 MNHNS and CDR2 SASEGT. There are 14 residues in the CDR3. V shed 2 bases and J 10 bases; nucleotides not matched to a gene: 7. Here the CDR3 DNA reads TGTGCCAGCAGTGAAAGGGACAGGGGAGGAGGAGCTTTCTTT. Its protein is CASSERDRGGGAFF.

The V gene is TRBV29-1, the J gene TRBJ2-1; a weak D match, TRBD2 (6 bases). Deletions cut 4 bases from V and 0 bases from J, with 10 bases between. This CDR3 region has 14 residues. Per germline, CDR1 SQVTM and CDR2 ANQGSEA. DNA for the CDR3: TGCAGCGTTGTAGCGGAGGTCTCCTACAATGAGCAGTTCTTC. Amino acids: CSVVAEVSYNEQFF.

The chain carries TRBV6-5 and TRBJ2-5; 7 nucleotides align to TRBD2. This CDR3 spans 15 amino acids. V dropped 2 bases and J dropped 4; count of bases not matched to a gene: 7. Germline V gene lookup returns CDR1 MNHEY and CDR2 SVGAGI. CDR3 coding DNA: TGTGCCAGCAGTTACCGGGGCGGGGAGGGAGAGACCCAGTACTTC. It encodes CASSYRGGEGETQYF.

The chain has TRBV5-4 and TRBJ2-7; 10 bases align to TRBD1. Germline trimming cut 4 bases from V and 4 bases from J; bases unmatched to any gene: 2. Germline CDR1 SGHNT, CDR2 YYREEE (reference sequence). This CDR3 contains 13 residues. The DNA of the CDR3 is TGTGCCAGCAGCGGGGACAGGGGTTACGAGCAGTACTTC. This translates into CASSGDRGYEQYF.

CDR3 sequence reads: CASRKRDRDHNEQFF. The CDR3 DNA follows: TGTGCCAGTAGAAAACGGGACAGGGACCACAATGAGCAGTTCTTC. This chain uses TRBV19 with TRBJ2-1; 9 bases agree with TRBD1. The V gene's germline CDR1 is LNHDA and CDR2 SQIVND (reference sequence). Trimming removed 6 bases from V and 5 bases from J; junction bases left unmatched: 8. The CDR3 has 15 residues.

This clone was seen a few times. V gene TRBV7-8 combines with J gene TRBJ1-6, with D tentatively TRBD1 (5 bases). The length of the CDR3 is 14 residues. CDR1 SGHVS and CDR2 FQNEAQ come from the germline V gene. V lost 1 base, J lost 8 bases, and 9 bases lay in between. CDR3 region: CASSLVGGDSPLHF. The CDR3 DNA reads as TGTGCCAGCAGCTTAGTGGGGGGGGATTCACCCCTCCACTTT. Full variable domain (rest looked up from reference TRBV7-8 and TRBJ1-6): GAGVSQSPRYKVAKRGQDVALRCDPISGHVSLFWYQQALGQGPEFLTYFQNEAQLDKSGLPSDRFFAERPEGSVSTLKIQRTQQEDSAVYLCASSLVGGDSPLHFGNGTRLTVT.

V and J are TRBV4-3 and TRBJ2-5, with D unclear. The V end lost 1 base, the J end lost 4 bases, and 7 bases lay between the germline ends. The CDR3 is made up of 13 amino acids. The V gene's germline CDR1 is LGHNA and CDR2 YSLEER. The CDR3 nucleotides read TGCGCCAGCAGCCAAGTGGTGGCAGAGACCCAGTACTTC. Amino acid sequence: CASSQVVAETQYF.

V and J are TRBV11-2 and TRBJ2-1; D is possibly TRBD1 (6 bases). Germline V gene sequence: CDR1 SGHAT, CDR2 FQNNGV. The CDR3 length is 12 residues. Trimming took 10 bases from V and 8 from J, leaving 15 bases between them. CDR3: CATQSGVYEQFF. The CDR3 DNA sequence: TGTGCCACCCAGTCAGGGGTATATGAGCAGTTCTTC.